The clone carrying this T cell receptor (beta chain) has only a few counts. Its matching antigen is unknown. The treatment is: approximately 11-day PBMC culture with coronavirus spike peptide pools or control peptides (ViraFEST assay). Sequencing of the DNA from cultured CD4+ T cells was carried out with the Oncomine TCR Beta short-read assay. MiXCR, run by TCRdb on the PCR reads, gives a single entry per CDR3 protein. Here the sample spans around 12,000 distinct CDR3 sequences, 35% to 50% being singletons. The sample belongs to a study of vaccination and CD4 T cells after COVID-19. V gave up 1 base and J gave up 4 bases, with 13 bases separating them. This CDR3 spans 16 amino acids. Germline V gene lookup returns CDR1 MNHEY and CDR2 SMNVEV (reference sequence).

The sequence was obtained from a human donor who had recovered from COVID-19. V is TRBV27 and J is TRBJ2-2; a possible D gene is TRBD1 (6 bases). Material: CD4+ T cells from blood, cultured in vitro. The chain's CDR3 is CASSLFFRGSTGELFF. In DNA, the CDR3 is TGTGCCAGCAGTTTATTTTTTAGGGGGAGCACCGGGGAGCTGTTTTTT.